A selection of T cell receptor beta chains follows, all from one sample in a study of technical replicates of blood from several donors. Repertoires were generated with immunoSEQ multiplex PCR, while TCRdb's copy carries only in-frame clones and drops some. The sample has roughly 82,000 clones, approximately 96% seen once. Sequencing was done on a sample of T cells isolated from PBMCs. The receptors derive from a human donor in good health. The CDR3 runs from the conserved cysteine through the conserved F or W. The D gene is left open where the match is weak. Only part of the rows carry a size: once, few, many, or a class if the clone is expanded.

abundance | j_gene | v_gene | d_gene | CDR3nt | CDR3aa
- | TRBJ2-7 | TRBV25-1 | TRBD2 | TGTGCCAGCCGACTAGCGGGAGAGCAGTACGAGCAGTACTTC | CASRLAGEQYEQYF
- | TRBJ1-4 | TRBV6-5 | - | TGTGCCAGCAGCCCGAGGGGGACTAATGAAAAACTGTTTTTT | CASSPRGTNEKLFF
- | TRBJ2-5 | TRBV5-6 | - | TGTGCCAGCACCTTTATGACAGGAGAAGAGACCCAGTACTTC | CASTFMTGEETQYF
- | TRBJ1-4 | TRBV7-2 | TRBD1 | TGTGCCAGCAGCTTACCCCCCGGGACAGATGAAAAACTGTTTTTT | CASSLPPGTDEKLFF
- | TRBJ1-3 | TRBV19 | - | TGTGCCAGTAGTATCCAGGCTTCCTTCTCTGGAAACACCATATATTTT | CASSIQASFSGNTIYF
- | TRBJ2-3 | TRBV10-3 | TRBD2 | TGTGCCATCACCGACGGGACTAGCGTTACAGATACGCAGTATTTT | CAITDGTSVTDTQYF
- | TRBJ1-1 | TRBV5-4 | TRBD1 | TGTGCCAGCAGCTCTGGTAGGGACAGGGGCGGTAGGGGAGCTTTCTTT | CASSSGRDRGGRGAFF
- | TRBJ2-7 | TRBV28 | - | TGTGCCAGCAGTGTACGGCAGGCCTACGAGCAGTACTTC | CASSVRQAYEQYF
- | TRBJ1-2 | TRBV4-2 | - | TGTGCCAGCAGCCAAGAGGCAGGGAGGAGCGGCTATGGCTACACCTTC | CASSQEAGRSGYGYTF
- | TRBJ2-1 | TRBV14 | TRBD2 | TGTGCCAGCAGCCAACGGACTAGCGGGAGGGCCAATGAGCAGTTCTTC | CASSQRTSGRANEQFF
- | TRBJ2-7 | TRBV30 | - | TGTGCCTGGAAACAGGGAACACTATCCTACGAGCAGTACTTC | CAWKQGTLSYEQYF
- | TRBJ2-3 | TRBV30 | TRBD2 | TGTGCCTGGAGGCCCGGATGGAGCGGGAGGGCCTCAGATACGCAGTATTTT | CAWRPGWSGRASDTQYF
- | TRBJ1-5 | TRBV30 | TRBD1 | TGTGCCTGGAGTGGGGGGACAGGGAGAGGTCAGCCCCAGCATTTT | CAWSGGTGRGQPQHF
- | TRBJ1-1 | TRBV5-8 | - | TGTGCCAGCAGCTTTATGGAGGGCACTGAAGCTTTCTTT | CASSFMEGTEAFF
- | TRBJ1-2 | TRBV19 | - | TGTGCCAGTAGGAGGACAGACTATGGCTACACCTTC | CASRRTDYGYTF
- | TRBJ2-5 | TRBV27 | TRBD1 | TGTGCCAGCAGTTTATCCCGACGGGGACAGGCCGTTGGAGAGACCCAGTACTTC | CASSLSRRGQAVGETQYF
- | TRBJ2-2 | TRBV9 | TRBD2 | TGTGCCAGCAGCCCTGGACTAGATGTCACCGGGGAGCTGTTTTTT | CASSPGLDVTGELFF
- | TRBJ2-7 | TRBV27 | - | TGTGCCAGCAGTGTGACGGGAGCCCCCTACGAGCAGTACTTC | CASSVTGAPYEQYF
once | TRBJ1-2 | TRBV9 | - | TGTGCCAGCAGCGTAGGAACCTCCCCAGGGCTTGACGGCTACACCTTC | CASSVGTSPGLDGYTF
- | TRBJ2-7 | TRBV7-2 | TRBD1 | TGTGCCAGCAGCCTGGGGGGACAGGCAACCTACGAGCAGTACTTC | CASSLGGQATYEQYF
- | TRBJ1-2 | TRBV7-2 | - | TGTGCCAGCAGCTTATGGGGGGTGAACTATGGCTACACCTTC | CASSLWGVNYGYTF
- | TRBJ2-4 | TRBV27 | TRBD1 | TGTGCCAGCGGCACGGACAGGGGCAACATTCAGTACTTC | CASGTDRGNIQYF
- | TRBJ2-1 | TRBV25-1 | - | TGTGCCAGCAAGGCGGAAGGAGGCTCCTACAATGAGCAGTTCTTC | CASKAEGGSYNEQFF
- | TRBJ2-5 | TRBV7-9 | TRBD2 | TGTGCCAGCAGCTTAGGTTTGCGGGAGGTTGGAGAGGCCCAGTACTTC | CASSLGLREVGEAQYF
- | TRBJ1-2 | TRBV6-1 | - | TGTGCCAGCAGCGAACACGGACAGTACTATGGCTACACCTTC | CASSEHGQYYGYTF
- | TRBJ2-1 | TRBV9 | - | TGTGCCAGCAGCGCCGACTCATCCTACAATGAGCAGTTCTTC | CASSADSSYNEQFF
- | TRBJ1-1 | TRBV4-2 | - | TGTGCCAGCAGCCAAGAAATAGGGAGGCCTGAAGCTTTCTTT | CASSQEIGRPEAFF
- | TRBJ1-1 | TRBV2 | TRBD1 | TGTGCCAGCAGAACCGGGACAGGGGTGAACACTGAAGCTTTCTTT | CASRTGTGVNTEAFF
once | TRBJ1-2 | TRBV6-6 | - | TGTGCCAGCAGTTTCTACCCCACAGGGACCTATGGCTACACCTTC | CASSFYPTGTYGYTF
- | TRBJ2-5 | TRBV5-1 | - | TGCGCCAGCAGCTTGGCCCACAGGTATGAAGAGACCCAGTACTTC | CASSLAHRYEETQYF
- | TRBJ1-2 | TRBV9 | - | TGTGCCAGCAGCCCATGGGCAGGGAACGACTATGGCTACACCTTC | CASSPWAGNDYGYTF
- | TRBJ2-5 | TRBV7-6 | TRBD2 | TGTGCCAGCAGCTCCGACTGGGTGTCCGGGACTAGCTTGGAGACCCAGTACTTC | CASSSDWVSGTSLETQYF
- | TRBJ2-7 | TRBV14 | TRBD1 | TGTGCCAGCAATACAGGGGTCAGCTCCTACGAGCAGTACTTC | CASNTGVSSYEQYF
- | TRBJ2-5 | TRBV2 | TRBD1 | TGTGCCAGCACTCCCGTGACAGGGGAAGAGACCCAGTACTTC | CASTPVTGEETQYF
- | TRBJ2-3 | TRBV9 | - | TGTGCCAGCAGCGTAGGGTGGCGGGACACAGATACGCAGTATTTT | CASSVGWRDTDTQYF
- | TRBJ1-1 | TRBV5-1 | - | TGCGCCAGCAGCTTGGAACCGAGTTCTGAAGCTTTCTTT | CASSLEPSSEAFF
- | TRBJ2-7 | TRBV11-2 | TRBD2 | TGTGCCAGCAGCTCCTTAGCGGGAGATCTCTACGAGCAGTACTTC | CASSSLAGDLYEQYF
- | TRBJ1-4 | TRBV7-2 | - | TGTGCCAGCAGCCCATCGACAGTGGAAAAACTGTTTTTT | CASSPSTVEKLFF
- | TRBJ2-2 | TRBV2 | - | TGTGCCAGCAGTGAAGCCGGCAGGCGATACACCGGGGAGCTGTTTTTT | CASSEAGRRYTGELFF
- | TRBJ1-5 | TRBV28 | - | TGTGCCAGCAGTGAGGGTACCGGGACGGGAGGAAATCAGCCCCAGCATTTT | CASSEGTGTGGNQPQHF
- | TRBJ2-3 | TRBV9 | TRBD2 | TGTGCCAGCAGCGGACTAGCGGATTCCACAGATACGCAGTATTTT | CASSGLADSTDTQYF
- | TRBJ2-7 | TRBV27 | TRBD1 | TGTGCCAGCAGTATAGGACAGGTACCTACCTACGAGCAGTACTTC | CASSIGQVPTYEQYF